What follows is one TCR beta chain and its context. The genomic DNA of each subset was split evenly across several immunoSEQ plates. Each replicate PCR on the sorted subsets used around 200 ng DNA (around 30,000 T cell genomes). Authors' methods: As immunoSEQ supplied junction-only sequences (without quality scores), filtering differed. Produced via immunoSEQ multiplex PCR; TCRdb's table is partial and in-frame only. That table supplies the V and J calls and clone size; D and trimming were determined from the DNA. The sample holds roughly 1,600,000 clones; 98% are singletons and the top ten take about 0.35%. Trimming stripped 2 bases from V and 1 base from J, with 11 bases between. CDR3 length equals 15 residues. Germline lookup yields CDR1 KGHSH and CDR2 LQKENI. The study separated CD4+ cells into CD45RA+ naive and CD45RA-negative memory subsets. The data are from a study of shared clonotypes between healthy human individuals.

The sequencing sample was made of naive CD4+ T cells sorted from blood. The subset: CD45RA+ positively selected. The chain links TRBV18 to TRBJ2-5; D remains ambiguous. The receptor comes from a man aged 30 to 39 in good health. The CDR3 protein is CASSPGEGFQETQYF. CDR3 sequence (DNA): TGTGCCAGCTCACCAGGGGAAGGGTTCCAAGAGACCCAGTACTTC. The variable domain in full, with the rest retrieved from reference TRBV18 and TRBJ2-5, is NAGVMQNPRHLVRRRGQEARLRCSPMKGHSHVYWYRQLPEEGLKFMVYLQKENIIDESGMPKERFSAEFPKEGPSILRIQQVVRGDSAAYFCASSPGEGFQETQYFGPGTRLLVL.